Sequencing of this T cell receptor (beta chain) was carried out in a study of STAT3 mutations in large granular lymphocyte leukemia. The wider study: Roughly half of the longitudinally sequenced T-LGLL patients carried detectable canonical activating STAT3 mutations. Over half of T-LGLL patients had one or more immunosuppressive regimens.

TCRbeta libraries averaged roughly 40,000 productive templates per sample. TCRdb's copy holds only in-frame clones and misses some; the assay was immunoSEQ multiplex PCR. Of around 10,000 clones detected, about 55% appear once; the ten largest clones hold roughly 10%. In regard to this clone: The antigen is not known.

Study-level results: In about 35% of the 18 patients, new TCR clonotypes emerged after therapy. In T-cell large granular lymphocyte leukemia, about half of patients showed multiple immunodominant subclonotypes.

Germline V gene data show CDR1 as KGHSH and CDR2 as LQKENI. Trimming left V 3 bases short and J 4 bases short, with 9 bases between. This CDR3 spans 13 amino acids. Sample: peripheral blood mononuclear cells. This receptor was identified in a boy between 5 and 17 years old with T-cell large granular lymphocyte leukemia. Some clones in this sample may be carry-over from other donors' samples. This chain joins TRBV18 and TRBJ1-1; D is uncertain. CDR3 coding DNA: TGTGCCAGCTCACCTGAACAGTTCACTGAAGCTTTCTTT. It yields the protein CASSPEQFTEAFF.